Listed below are T cell receptor beta chains from one sample, sequenced in a study of human T cells and chemical hapten exposure. TCRdb independently ran MiXCR on the RACE reads; one entry per CDR3 protein. The table shows 280,000 or so distinct CDR3 sequences, with around 7% occurring only once. The material was whole blood, obtained in connection with sensitization to the hapten diphenylcyclopropenone (DPC). These receptors all come from a man younger than 35 with alopecia areata. Some clones in this sample may be carry-over from other donors' samples. The CDR3 runs from the conserved cysteine through the conserved F or W. The order of the fields is D gene, clone size, J gene, V gene, CDR3 protein, CDR3 DNA. The D gene is left open where the match is weak. Clone size is not always given. Where it is, it says once, few, many or a class for expanded clones.

d_call: NA
clone_size: few
j_call: TRBJ2-7
v_call: TRBV10-3
cdr3_aa: CAISESRWSRGSHYEQYF
cdr3_nt: TGTGCCATCAGTGAGTCCCGGTGGTCCAGGGGATCCCACTACGAGCAGTACTTC

d_call: NA
clone_size: few
j_call: TRBJ1-1
v_call: TRBV7-6
cdr3_aa: CASSLEPNDRQVEGEAFF
cdr3_nt: TGTGCCAGCAGCTTAGAACCGAATGACAGGCAGGTCGAGGGTGAAGCTTTCTTT

d_call: TRBD1
clone_size: NA
j_call: TRBJ1-1
v_call: TRBV29-1
cdr3_aa: CSVTGGNEAFF
cdr3_nt: TGCAGCGTAACAGGGGGGAATGAAGCTTTCTTT

d_call: NA
clone_size: few
j_call: TRBJ2-1
v_call: TRBV5-6
cdr3_aa: CATPGGPDNEQFF
cdr3_nt: TGTGCCACCCCCGGGGGGCCGGACAATGAGCAGTTCTTC

d_call: TRBD1
clone_size: many
j_call: TRBJ1-1
v_call: TRBV4-3
cdr3_aa: CASSPHGTGGAGDTEAFF
cdr3_nt: TGCGCCAGCAGCCCCCACGGGACAGGGGGCGCGGGGGACACTGAAGCTTTCTTT

d_call: NA
clone_size: few
j_call: TRBJ1-1
v_call: TRBV20-1
cdr3_aa: CSARTTGHTEAFF
cdr3_nt: TGCAGTGCTAGGACTACAGGGCACACTGAAGCTTTCTTT

d_call: TRBD1
clone_size: NA
j_call: TRBJ2-3
v_call: TRBV5-1
cdr3_aa: CASSLDRENTQYF
cdr3_nt: TGCGCCAGCAGCCTGGACAGGGAGAATACGCAGTATTTT

d_call: NA
clone_size: few
j_call: TRBJ2-5
v_call: TRBV11-2
cdr3_aa: CASSTRTETETQYF
cdr3_nt: TGTGCCAGCAGCACACGGACTGAGACGGAGACCCAGTACTTC

d_call: NA
clone_size: NA
j_call: TRBJ1-3
v_call: TRBV11-2
cdr3_aa: CASSLAPRDGRRWGSGNTIYF
cdr3_nt: TGTGCCAGCAGCTTAGCCCCGAGGGACGGGAGGAGATGGGGCTCTGGAAACACCATATATTTT

d_call: NA
clone_size: few
j_call: TRBJ1-1
v_call: TRBV29-1
cdr3_aa: CSVVGYTRDTEAFF
cdr3_nt: TGCAGCGTTGTTGGATATACGAGGGACACTGAAGCTTTCTTT

d_call: NA
clone_size: many
j_call: TRBJ2-4
v_call: TRBV21-1
cdr3_aa: CARPHSENIQYF
cdr3_nt: TGTGCCAGGCCTCATTCTGAAAACATTCAGTACTTC

d_call: NA
clone_size: many
j_call: TRBJ1-4
v_call: TRBV27
cdr3_aa: CASSLTRGTGNEKLFF
cdr3_nt: TGTGCCAGCAGTCTAACCCGCGGGACGGGCAATGAAAAACTGTTTTTT

d_call: NA
clone_size: NA
j_call: TRBJ2-3
v_call: TRBV27
cdr3_aa: CASSSLRGGTSTDTQYF
cdr3_nt: TGTGCCAGCAGTTCCCTCCGAGGCGGAACTAGCACAGATACGCAGTATTTT

d_call: NA
clone_size: many
j_call: TRBJ1-6
v_call: TRBV5-6
cdr3_aa: CASSPRGAGNNSPLHF
cdr3_nt: TGTGCCAGCAGCCCAAGGGGGGCAGGGAATAATTCACCCCTCCACTTT

d_call: TRBD1
clone_size: many
j_call: TRBJ1-5
v_call: TRBV12-3/TRBV12-4
cdr3_aa: CASRLGTGVNQPQHF
cdr3_nt: TGTGCCAGCAGACTCGGGACAGGGGTGAATCAGCCCCAGCATTTT

d_call: NA
clone_size: few
j_call: TRBJ1-5
v_call: TRBV5-8
cdr3_aa: CASSVTANQPQHF
cdr3_nt: TGTGCCAGCAGCGTGACAGCAAATCAGCCCCAGCATTTT

d_call: NA
clone_size: NA
j_call: TRBJ1-1
v_call: TRBV18
cdr3_aa: CASSPLSGVSTEAFF
cdr3_nt: TGTGCCAGCTCACCATTGTCAGGAGTCTCCACTGAAGCTTTCTTT

d_call: NA
clone_size: NA
j_call: TRBJ2-5
v_call: TRBV24-1
cdr3_aa: CATSDPTDYGGTSQETQYF
cdr3_nt: TGTGCCACCAGTGACCCCACTGATTATGGGGGGACGTCCCAAGAGACCCAGTACTTC

d_call: TRBD1
clone_size: few
j_call: TRBJ1-1
v_call: TRBV7-9
cdr3_aa: CASSFRGHTEAFF
cdr3_nt: TGTGCCAGCAGCTTCAGGGGGCACACTGAAGCTTTCTTT

d_call: NA
clone_size: few
j_call: TRBJ1-1
v_call: TRBV6-2/TRBV6-3
cdr3_aa: CASSSPERNTEAFF
cdr3_nt: TGTGCCAGCAGTTCCCCCGAGAGGAACACTGAAGCTTTCTTT

d_call: NA
clone_size: few
j_call: TRBJ1-1
v_call: TRBV20-1
cdr3_aa: CSALAGNTEAFF
cdr3_nt: TGCAGTGCTCTTGCGGGTAACACTGAAGCTTTCTTT

d_call: NA
clone_size: few
j_call: TRBJ2-1
v_call: TRBV29-1
cdr3_aa: CSVEGRYNEQFF
cdr3_nt: TGCAGCGTGGAGGGACGGTACAATGAGCAGTTCTTC

d_call: TRBD1
clone_size: few
j_call: TRBJ2-5
v_call: TRBV28
cdr3_aa: CASSPPSGQEKETQYF
cdr3_nt: TGTGCCAGCAGCCCCCCGTCGGGACAGGAAAAAGAGACCCAGTACTTC

d_call: NA
clone_size: few
j_call: TRBJ1-1
v_call: TRBV5-1
cdr3_aa: CASSKTGLNTEAFF
cdr3_nt: TGCGCCAGCAGCAAGACAGGATTGAACACTGAAGCTTTCTTT

d_call: NA
clone_size: NA
j_call: TRBJ1-5
v_call: TRBV7-6
cdr3_aa: CASSKDYPGRGNQPQHF
cdr3_nt: TGTGCCAGCAGCAAAGACTACCCGGGACGAGGCAATCAGCCCCAGCATTTT

d_call: NA
clone_size: few
j_call: TRBJ1-5
v_call: TRBV25-1
cdr3_aa: CASSEASENQPQHF
cdr3_nt: TGTGCCAGCAGTGAAGCCAGCGAGAATCAGCCCCAGCATTTT

d_call: NA
clone_size: few
j_call: TRBJ2-1
v_call: TRBV10-3
cdr3_aa: CAILAGGGLINEQFF
cdr3_nt: TGTGCCATCTTAGCCGGGGGCGGGCTGATCAATGAGCAGTTCTTC

d_call: TRBD2
clone_size: NA
j_call: TRBJ2-3
v_call: TRBV6-5
cdr3_aa: CASSSKVAGAPTDTQYF
cdr3_nt: TGTGCCAGCAGTTCCAAGGTAGCGGGGGCCCCCACAGATACGCAGTATTTT

d_call: NA
clone_size: few
j_call: TRBJ2-1
v_call: TRBV7-2
cdr3_aa: CASTRAYNEQFF
cdr3_nt: TGTGCCAGCACTCGGGCGTACAATGAGCAGTTCTTC

d_call: NA
clone_size: NA
j_call: TRBJ1-1
v_call: TRBV11-2
cdr3_aa: CASRHLQGVDTEAFF
cdr3_nt: TGTGCCAGCAGGCATCTCCAGGGTGTGGACACTGAAGCTTTCTTT

d_call: TRBD1
clone_size: many
j_call: TRBJ2-1
v_call: TRBV4-1
cdr3_aa: CASSQESGQEYNEQFF
cdr3_nt: TGCGCCAGCAGCCAAGAGTCGGGACAGGAATACAATGAGCAGTTCTTC

d_call: TRBD1
clone_size: few
j_call: TRBJ1-5
v_call: TRBV5-6
cdr3_aa: CASTRGPTGGAGQPQHF
cdr3_nt: TGTGCCAGCACCCGTGGCCCGACAGGGGGCGCCGGTCAGCCCCAGCATTTT

d_call: NA
clone_size: many
j_call: TRBJ2-3
v_call: TRBV4-1
cdr3_aa: CASSQGGPAGRTDTQYF
cdr3_nt: TGCGCCAGCAGCCAAGGAGGTCCAGCGGGTCGCACAGATACGCAGTATTTT

d_call: NA
clone_size: few
j_call: TRBJ2-3
v_call: TRBV29-1
cdr3_aa: CSAMTGLGADTQYF
cdr3_nt: TGCAGCGCTATGACCGGTCTCGGTGCAGATACGCAGTATTTT

d_call: NA
clone_size: NA
j_call: TRBJ2-7
v_call: TRBV6-2/TRBV6-3
cdr3_aa: CASSYSRKRQTYEQYF
cdr3_nt: TGTGCCAGCAGTTACTCCCGAAAACGTCAGACCTACGAGCAGTACTTC

d_call: NA
clone_size: NA
j_call: TRBJ2-1
v_call: TRBV18
cdr3_aa: CASSPINYEQFF
cdr3_nt: TGTGCCAGCTCACCGATTAACTATGAGCAGTTCTTC

d_call: NA
clone_size: few
j_call: TRBJ1-2
v_call: TRBV10-3
cdr3_aa: CAISEAVNRVGHGYTF
cdr3_nt: TGTGCCATCAGTGAGGCAGTAAACAGGGTGGGGCATGGCTACACCTTC

d_call: NA
clone_size: few
j_call: TRBJ1-1
v_call: TRBV7-8
cdr3_aa: CASSLVAGRAMNTEAFF
cdr3_nt: TGTGCCAGCAGCTTAGTTGCGGGCAGGGCTATGAACACTGAAGCTTTCTTT

d_call: NA
clone_size: NA
j_call: TRBJ2-7
v_call: TRBV7-9
cdr3_aa: CASSSVVPPWGIYEQYF
cdr3_nt: TGTGCCAGCAGCTCAGTCGTCCCCCCTTGGGGAATCTACGAGCAGTACTTC

d_call: TRBD1
clone_size: many
j_call: TRBJ2-3
v_call: TRBV7-2
cdr3_aa: CASGDRATDTQYF
cdr3_nt: TGTGCCAGCGGGGACAGGGCGACAGATACGCAGTATTTT

d_call: TRBD2
clone_size: few
j_call: TRBJ2-1
v_call: TRBV2
cdr3_aa: CASITSGGVQFF
cdr3_nt: TGTGCCAGCATTACTAGCGGGGGGGTGCAGTTCTTC

d_call: NA
clone_size: NA
j_call: TRBJ2-1
v_call: TRBV4-3
cdr3_aa: CASSQGRDPYNEQFF
cdr3_nt: TGCGCCAGCAGCCAAGGCCGGGACCCATACAATGAGCAGTTCTTC

d_call: NA
clone_size: few
j_call: TRBJ2-3
v_call: TRBV7-9
cdr3_aa: CASSLGADSHTQYF
cdr3_nt: TGTGCCAGCAGCTTAGGGGCGGATTCCCATACGCAGTATTTT

d_call: NA
clone_size: NA
j_call: TRBJ1-5
v_call: TRBV12-3/TRBV12-4
cdr3_aa: CASMPGLSNQPQHF
cdr3_nt: TGTGCCAGCATGCCAGGGCTTAGCAATCAGCCCCAGCATTTT

d_call: NA
clone_size: NA
j_call: TRBJ1-5
v_call: TRBV4-1
cdr3_aa: CASSQEEGSSNQPQHF
cdr3_nt: TGCGCCAGCAGCCAAGAAGAAGGGTCAAGCAATCAGCCCCAGCATTTT

d_call: NA
clone_size: few
j_call: TRBJ2-6
v_call: TRBV28
cdr3_aa: CASSYRGAGANVLTF
cdr3_nt: TGTGCCAGCAGTTACCGGGGCGCTGGGGCCAACGTCCTGACTTTC

d_call: NA
clone_size: few
j_call: TRBJ2-3
v_call: TRBV20-1
cdr3_aa: CSVETASTDTQYF
cdr3_nt: TGCAGTGTCGAGACCGCTAGCACAGATACGCAGTATTTT

d_call: NA
clone_size: few
j_call: TRBJ1-1
v_call: TRBV27
cdr3_aa: CASSLSKGTTEAFF
cdr3_nt: TGTGCCAGCAGTTTATCGAAGGGGACCACTGAAGCTTTCTTT

d_call: NA
clone_size: few
j_call: TRBJ1-1
v_call: TRBV7-9
cdr3_aa: CASSPHGTYTEAFF
cdr3_nt: TGTGCCAGCAGCCCGCACGGGACGTACACTGAAGCTTTCTTT

d_call: NA
clone_size: NA
j_call: TRBJ1-6
v_call: TRBV4-1
cdr3_aa: CASSQAKGYNSPLHF
cdr3_nt: TGCGCCAGCAGCCAGGCCAAGGGATATAATTCACCCCTCCACTTT

d_call: TRBD1
clone_size: NA
j_call: TRBJ1-2
v_call: TRBV7-2
cdr3_aa: CASSATGGAAYDYGYTF
cdr3_nt: TGTGCCAGCAGCGCAACAGGGGGCGCTGCTTATGACTATGGCTACACCTTC

d_call: NA
clone_size: few
j_call: TRBJ1-2
v_call: TRBV28
cdr3_aa: CASSAISGYTF
cdr3_nt: TGTGCCAGCAGTGCTATCAGCGGCTACACCTTC

d_call: NA
clone_size: NA
j_call: TRBJ1-2
v_call: TRBV20-1
cdr3_aa: CSASPQARAYGYTF
cdr3_nt: TGCAGTGCTAGCCCTCAGGCCAGGGCCTATGGCTACACCTTC

d_call: NA
clone_size: few
j_call: TRBJ2-7
v_call: TRBV28
cdr3_aa: CASSAGPGLSYEQYF
cdr3_nt: TGTGCCAGCAGTGCCGGACCGGGACTGTCGTACGAGCAGTACTTC

d_call: NA
clone_size: few
j_call: TRBJ2-5
v_call: TRBV7-3
cdr3_aa: CASAEDPGLMETQYF
cdr3_nt: TGTGCCAGTGCCGAGGACCCGGGTCTGATGGAGACCCAGTACTTC

d_call: TRBD2
clone_size: NA
j_call: TRBJ2-1
v_call: TRBV11-1
cdr3_aa: CASSYGTSVNEQFF
cdr3_nt: TGTGCCAGCAGCTACGGGACTAGCGTCAATGAGCAGTTCTTC

d_call: NA
clone_size: few
j_call: TRBJ1-4
v_call: TRBV3-1
cdr3_aa: CASSLRSRLFF
cdr3_nt: TGTGCCAGCAGCCTGAGGAGTAGACTGTTTTTT